This record concerns one T cell receptor (beta chain) sequence. The data are from a study of T cells in Graves' hyperthyroidism and ophthalmopathy. RNA transcripts provided the source from which TCR beta CDR3 regions were amplified. The primer set for the first-round RT-PCR of the TCR CDR3 was HTBI. From the multiplex PCR reads, TCRdb called clonotypes with MiXCR, one entry per CDR3 protein. Among a few hundred thousand distinct CDR3 sequences listed, about a sixth were seen once. The V and J ends lost 4 bases and 7 bases, in that order; junction bases with no gene match: 10. The CDR3 runs 15 residues. CDR1 and CDR2 from the germline V gene are MNHEY and SVGEGT.

The chain recombines TRBV6-2 or TRBV6-3 with TRBJ2-7, with 10 nucleotides matching TRBD2. This TCR was recovered from a woman younger than 35 with Graves' hyperthyroidism that later progressed to Graves' ophthalmopathy. The sequencing sample was made of blood. The DNA for the CDR3 is TGTGCCAGCAGTTGCGGGAGTAGCGGGGGGTGGGAGCAGTACTTC. Its translation: CASSCGSSGGWEQYF.